This T cell receptor beta chain was sequenced in a study of blood T cell repertoires in COVID-19. Per germline, CDR1 SGHRS and CDR2 YFSETQ. The CDR3 is 12 amino acids. Trimming shortened V by 4 bases and J by 4 bases, and 9 bases separated the two germline ends. Comments on this clone: Other DNA sequences within the sample encode an identical CDR3.

The table came from immunoSEQ multiplex PCR; TCRdb's copy has only in-frame clones and leaves some out. The sample consists of 80,000 to 85,000 clones, approximately 86% of them appearing once. Sequences were obtained from peripheral blood. The J gene is TRBJ2-7, the V gene TRBV5-1; D unclear. The TCR comes from a woman at least 80 years old with acute or convalescent COVID-19. CDR3 protein: CASSRDSYEQYF. The CDR3 region has the DNA TGCGCCAGCAGCCGCGACTCGTACGAGCAGTACTTC.